Listed here are 20 T cell receptor beta chains from one sample, sequenced in a study of read filtering for tumor transcriptome and immune sequencing. The library was built from 400 to 500 ng RNA with molecular barcoded adaptors for alpha/delta and beta/gamma chains. TCRdb re-called the reads with MiXCR, one entry per CDR3 protein. Of tens of thousands of distinct CDR3 sequences in the sample, around an eighth were seen once. The sequenced material came from a population of CD138-negative cells sorted from bone marrow. The receptors originated from a donor older than 35 with multiple myeloma.

There are many counts of this clonotype. The V gene is TRBV12-3 or TRBV12-4, the J gene TRBJ2-1; 9 bases match TRBD2. J gave up 0 bases and V 5 bases, and 5 bases lay outside the gene matches. This CDR3 region has 16 residues. CDR3 sequence (DNA): TGTGCCAGCAGTCTCTTTAGCGGGAGCTCCTACAATGAGCAGTTCTTC. Amino acid sequence: CASSLFSGSSYNEQFF.

This clonotype was counted many times. Being one base from a much bigger clone, this may be a read error. The V and J genes are TRBV20-1 and TRBJ2-1; perhaps TRBD2 as D (7 bases). There are 14 residues in the CDR3. Germline V lookup: CDR1 DFQATT, CDR2 SNEGSKA (reference sequence). The DNA of the CDR3 is TGCAGTGATAAGGGGGGGGGAAACTACAATGGGCAGTTCTTC. This codes for CSDKGGGNYNGQFF.

This clonotype came up a few times. A read error may explain this, as a much larger clone is one base away. J is TRBJ2-3 and V is TRBV24-1, with unresolved D. This CDR3 contains 14 residues. The ends were cut back, 0 bases at V and 4 bases at J, with 7 bases in the middle. Per germline, CDR1 KGHDR and CDR2 SFDVKD. CDR3 sequence: CATSDLQGADTQYF. The DNA for the CDR3 is TGTGCCACCAGTGATTTGCAAGGCGCAGATACGCAGTATTTT.

This clonotype was observed at least ten times. This chain uses TRBV7-8 with TRBJ2-3, with D perhaps TRBD2 (5 bases). The germline CDR1 and CDR2 sequences are SGHVS and FQNEAQ. V lost 2 bases and J 1 base, leaving 13 bases between the germline ends. The CDR3 is made up of 16 amino acids. The DNA of the CDR3 is TGTGCCAGCAGCTTAAGGGCCTTCGGGGGCACAGATACGCAGTATTTT. Translated, it gives CASSLRAFGGTDTQYF.

This clonotype was observed many times. The CDR3 DNA reads as TGTGCCAGCAGCCCGAGGGGTGGTAAAAACATTCAGTACTTC. This encodes CASSPRGGKNIQYF. The chain is built from TRBV9 and TRBJ2-4; tentatively, D is TRBD1 or TRBD2 (5 bases each). Trimming shortened V by 4 bases and J by 4 bases, and 12 bases separated the two germline ends. The CDR3 contains 14 residues. Per germline, CDR1 SGDLS and CDR2 YYNGEE.

This clonotype came up many times. This sequence joins TRBV6-2 or TRBV6-3 and TRBJ2-5; TRBD1 is a possible D gene (6 bases). Germline loops: CDR1 MNHEY, CDR2 SVGEGT. The CDR3 runs 14 residues. V was trimmed by 5 bases and J by 1 base, leaving 11 bases between them. In nucleotides, the CDR3 is TGTGCCAGCAGTCGAGGGGGATTCCAAGAGACCCAGTACTTC. It encodes CASSRGGFQETQYF.

Comments on this clonotype: A far more abundant clone sits one base away, making this likely a read error. CDR3 in amino acids: CTSSTVYEQYF. The CDR3 DNA sequence: TGTACCAGCAGTACAGTGTACGAGCAGTACTTC. The rearrangement uses TRBV6-5 and TRBJ2-7; D ambiguous. Germline assignment: CDR1 MNHEY and CDR2 SVGAGI. The CDR3 contains 11 residues.

This clonotype was counted ten times or more. The chain combines TRBV10-3 with TRBJ2-7, with D perhaps matching TRBD1 (6 bases). Germline V gives CDR1 ENHRY, CDR2 SYGVKD. V lost 8 bases to trimming and J lost 0 bases, with 14 bases between them. The CDR3 has 14 amino acids. CDR3 residues: CAIAGTPSSYEQYF. The CDR3, as DNA: TGTGCCATCGCCGGGACACCAAGCTCCTACGAGCAGTACTTC.

On this clonotype: One base separates it from a far larger clone, so it is likely a read error. V usage is TRBV5-6 and J usage is TRBJ2-1; a possible D gene is TRBD1 (6 bases). From germline, CDR1 is SGHDT and CDR2 YYEEEE. This CDR3 is built from 15 residues. The CDR3 DNA reads TGTGCCAGCAGCTTGTCAGGGGTCACCTACAATGGGCAGTTCTTC. Protein product: CASSLSGVTYNGQFF.

This clonotype was recorded at least ten times. The rearrangement joins TRBV30 to TRBJ2-1; D perhaps matches TRBD2 (6 bases). CDR1 and CDR2 (germline): GTSNPN, SVGIG (reference sequence). Trimming stripped 4 bases from V and 7 bases from J, with 11 bases between. This CDR3 spans 12 amino acids. CDR3 DNA: TGTGCCTGGAATTTAGCGGTGAATGAGCAGTTCTTC. Its translation: CAWNLAVNEQFF.

Turning to this clonotype: A read error may be the cause here, since a much bigger clone is one base away. CDR3: CASRPARTASTGELFF. CDR3 sequence (DNA): TGTGCCAGCAGACCAGCGCGGACCGCGAGCACCGGGGAGCTGTTTTTT. The rearrangement links TRBV7-8 to TRBJ2-2; D is ambiguous. The CDR3 runs to 16 residues. Trimming cost V 6 bases and J 4 bases, with 18 bases left between them. The V gene's germline CDR1 is SGHVS and CDR2 FQNEAQ.

About this clonotype: With a much larger clone just one base away, this may be a read error. The V gene is TRBV20-1, the J gene TRBJ2-7; D not resolved. Germline V gene sequence: CDR1 DFQATT, CDR2 SNEGSKA (reference sequence). The CDR3 runs 12 residues. The CDR3 here is CSASGRTYERYF. In DNA form, the CDR3 reads TGCAGTGCTAGCGGGCGAACCTACGAGCGGTACTTC.

This clonotype was detected many times. The rearrangement links TRBV20-1 to TRBJ2-3; 9 bases align to TRBD2. V was clipped by 1 base and J by 0 bases; unmatched bases: 14. Germline CDR1 is DFQATT and CDR2 is SNEGSKA (reference sequence). The CDR3 spans 19 residues. The CDR3 region has the DNA TGCAGTGCTAGAGTACGCGGGAGGGCCGTTAGATCTAGCACAGATACGCAGTATTTT. It encodes CSARVRGRAVRSSTDTQYF.

To note about this clonotype: A far more abundant clone sits one base away, making this likely a read error. This likely comes from a read error, as the CDR3 has no conserved phenylalanine or tryptophan at its end. The chain is built from TRBV5-4 and TRBJ2-5; 11 positions agree with TRBD2. Trimming took 4 bases from V and 1 from J; bases not matched to a gene: 3. Germline values: CDR1 SGHNT, CDR2 YYREEE (reference sequence). This CDR3 spans 15 amino acids. CDR3 nucleotide sequence: TGTGCCAGCAGCCTCGGACTAGCGGGCCAAGAGACCCAGTACCTC. This codes for CASSLGLAGQETQYL.

This clonotype has a count of ten or more. Written as DNA, the CDR3 is TGCAGTGCTAGAGATGGGGCTAGCGGGTACTCCTACGAGCAGTACTTC. Translated: CSARDGASGYSYEQYF. V and J are TRBV20-1 and TRBJ2-7; TRBD2 matches at 8 bases. Trimming at V came to 0 bases and at J to 0 bases, leaving 7 bases not matched to a gene. CDR1 is DFQATT and CDR2 is SNEGSKA in the germline V gene (reference sequence). The CDR3 is 16 amino acids.

This clonotype was seen repeatedly, ten times or more. At one boundary the junction diverges from the germline segment, which might be a read error. The genes are TRBV10-2 and TRBJ2-1; D is uncertain. CDR3 size: 14 residues. Germline V gives CDR1 WSHSY, CDR2 SAAADI. CDR3 sequence reads: CASREWGSSNEQFF. The CDR3 nucleotides read TGCGCCAGCAGAGAGTGGGGTTCGAGCAATGAGCAGTTCTTC.

This clonotype was seen repeatedly, ten times or more. The chain combines TRBV29-1 with TRBJ2-7; 8 bases line up with TRBD1. V was clipped by 4 bases and J by 3 bases; unmatched bases: 5. Germline V lookup: CDR1 SQVTM, CDR2 ANQGSEA. The length of the CDR3 is 13 residues. The CDR3: CSVGQGNHYEQYF. The CDR3 nucleotides read TGCAGCGTTGGACAGGGGAACCACTACGAGCAGTACTTC.

The J gene is TRBJ2-2, the V gene TRBV7-3; D unclear. Germline V gives CDR1 SGHTA, CDR2 FQGTGA. Trimming took off 3 bases at V and 4 bases at J, with 6 bases between the two ends. The length of the CDR3 is 13 residues. The CDR3 DNA is TGTGCCAGCAGCTTTCAGGTCACCGGGGAGCTGTTTTTT. Translation: CASSFQVTGELFF.

The rearrangement links TRBV20-1 to TRBJ1-1, with unresolved D. The CDR3 has 13 residues. Germline V gene data show CDR1 as DFQATT and CDR2 as SNEGSKA (reference sequence). The V end lost 6 bases, the J end lost 2 bases, and 13 bases lay between the germline ends. DNA for the CDR3: TGCAGTGCGAGCGGGCTCCGCAACACTGAAGCTTTCTTT. Protein sequence: CSASGLRNTEAFF.

This chain uses TRBV5-1 with TRBJ2-2; 7 bases align to TRBD1. CDR1 SGHRS and CDR2 YFSETQ come from the germline V gene. The J segment lost 2 bases and the V segment lost 3 bases, leaving 4 bases of the junction unmatched. This CDR3 is 15 amino acids long. The CDR3 nucleotides are TGCGCCAGCAGCTACCGACAGGGAAACACCGGGGAGCTGTTTTTT. This sequence encodes CASSYRQGNTGELFF.